A selection of T cell receptor beta chains follows, all from one sample in a study of T cell repertoires in cytomegalovirus infection. MiXCR, run by TCRdb on the reads, gives a single entry per CDR3 protein. The sample contains approximately 910,000 distinct CDR3 sequences, around 32% of which appear only once. Which antigens these TCRs recognize remains unknown. Sequencing used cultured CD8+ T cells from PBMCs, obtained from culture after CMV antigen stimulation. These receptors were taken from a human donor in good health (CMV status not recorded). Some clones in this sample may be carry-over from other donors' samples. Both conserved end residues are part of each CDR3. The D gene is left open where the match is weak. Size values are once, few and many counts, or a class for expanded clones, and some rows have none.

DNA: TGTGCCAGCAGTTACTCAGGAGGAGCGGGCCCCTACAATGAGCAGTTCTTC; CDR3: CASSYSGGAGPYNEQFF; D: -; size: -; J: TRBJ2-1; V: TRBV6-6
DNA: TGTGCCAGCAGCTTAGGGGTAGAAGATTCCTATGGCTACACCTTC; CDR3: CASSLGVEDSYGYTF; D: -; size: many; J: TRBJ1-2; V: TRBV7-6
DNA: TGTGCCAGCAGCGCGGACAGGGGAAACGGTTCACCCCTCCACTTT; CDR3: CASSADRGNGSPLHF; D: TRBD1; size: -; J: TRBJ1-6; V: TRBV7-9
DNA: TGTGCCAGCACCCTATTGGGGACCCATCTAGCGGGGGCCCAAGAGACCCAGTACTTC; CDR3: CASTLLGTHLAGAQETQYF; D: TRBD2; size: few; J: TRBJ2-5; V: TRBV11-2
DNA: TGTGCCAGCAGTTTAGAACGGTTCACAGATACGCAGTATTTT; CDR3: CASSLERFTDTQYF; D: -; size: many; J: TRBJ2-3; V: TRBV12-3/TRBV12-4
DNA: TGTGCCAGCAGTTTCTACGACGGAGCTAACACTGAAGCTTTCTTT; CDR3: CASSFYDGANTEAFF; D: -; size: -; J: TRBJ1-1; V: TRBV27
DNA: TGTGCCAGCAGTGCGATCCTACGAAGCAATCAGCCCCAGCATTTT; CDR3: CASSAILRSNQPQHF; D: -; size: few; J: TRBJ1-5; V: TRBV6-1
DNA: TGTGCCAACAGCTTCGGGACAGCGGGTGGCTACACCTTC; CDR3: CANSFGTAGGYTF; D: TRBD1; size: -; J: TRBJ1-2; V: TRBV7-6
DNA: TGTGCCAGCAGCCCAAGTTATTACACTGAAGCTTTCTTT; CDR3: CASSPSYYTEAFF; D: -; size: -; J: TRBJ1-1; V: TRBV5-3
DNA: TGTGCCAGTAGTATCCCCAGCCCCAGACAGAAAGAGACCCAGTACTTC; CDR3: CASSIPSPRQKETQYF; D: -; size: -; J: TRBJ2-5; V: TRBV19
DNA: TGTGCCAGCAGTTTATCCAGAGGCTACGAGCAGTACTTC; CDR3: CASSLSRGYEQYF; D: -; size: few; J: TRBJ2-7; V: TRBV27
DNA: TGTGCCAGCAACATAGTGGGGAGGGACGGTATTAATCAGCCCCAACATTTT; CDR3: CASNIVGRDGINQPQHF; D: -; size: -; J: TRBJ1-5; V: TRBV7-4
DNA: TGTGCCAGCGAAATAGCGGGGGGACGTTGGACCGGGGAGCTGTTTTTT; CDR3: CASEIAGGRWTGELFF; D: TRBD2; size: -; J: TRBJ2-2; V: TRBV19
DNA: TGTGCCAGTCATCTAGCGGGGGCCTCCTACGAGCAGTACTTC; CDR3: CASHLAGASYEQYF; D: TRBD2; size: once; J: TRBJ2-7; V: TRBV5-4
DNA: TGTGCCAGCAGCAAGGGGACAGGGGCCTTGAACACTGAAGCTTTCTTT; CDR3: CASSKGTGALNTEAFF; D: TRBD1; size: few; J: TRBJ1-1; V: TRBV7-9
DNA: TGTGCCAGCAGTCCTTGGACCGACTATGAAAAACTGTTTTTT; CDR3: CASSPWTDYEKLFF; D: -; size: -; J: TRBJ1-4; V: TRBV27
DNA: TGTGCCAGCACCACCGGGTATAACTATGGCTACACCTTC; CDR3: CASTTGYNYGYTF; D: -; size: few; J: TRBJ1-2; V: TRBV12-3/TRBV12-4
DNA: TGTGCCAGCAGCTTAGATCTGGCGAGCTCTGGAAACACCATATATTTT; CDR3: CASSLDLASSGNTIYF; D: -; size: few; J: TRBJ1-3; V: TRBV13
DNA: TGCAGTGCTCCTGACAGGTCCAATCAGCCCCAGCATTTT; CDR3: CSAPDRSNQPQHF; D: -; size: -; J: TRBJ1-5; V: TRBV20-1
DNA: TGTGCCAGCAGCTTGGGTAATGGTGGGGCTTTCTTT; CDR3: CASSLGNGGAFF; D: -; size: few; J: TRBJ1-1; V: TRBV27
DNA: TGTGCCAGCAGTTCCTTTGGACAAGTAGGCAATCAGCCCCAGCATTTT; CDR3: CASSSFGQVGNQPQHF; D: -; size: -; J: TRBJ1-5; V: TRBV6-2/TRBV6-3
DNA: TGTGCCAGCAGCCGTGGGCAGGGGGCTGGCAATGAGCAGTTCTTC; CDR3: CASSRGQGAGNEQFF; D: TRBD1; size: few; J: TRBJ2-1; V: TRBV4-2
DNA: TGTGCCAGCAGCCAACCAGGGTTGTCTGGGGCCAACGTCCTGACTTTC; CDR3: CASSQPGLSGANVLTF; D: -; size: -; J: TRBJ2-6; V: TRBV5-4
DNA: TGCAGCGTGGACTACGGGGGTATGGGGACCTCCTACGAGCAGTACTTC; CDR3: CSVDYGGMGTSYEQYF; D: -; size: -; J: TRBJ2-7; V: TRBV29-1
DNA: TGTGCCAGCTCACCAAGCCCACAGGGGGCGGCTGAAGCTTTCTTT; CDR3: CASSPSPQGAAEAFF; D: TRBD1; size: once; J: TRBJ1-1; V: TRBV18
DNA: TGTGCCAGCAGCTTAGTAGTCAGTTACACCGGGGAGCTGTTTTTT; CDR3: CASSLVVSYTGELFF; D: -; size: many; J: TRBJ2-2; V: TRBV7-2
DNA: TGTGCCACCAGCCCTCTCTCGGGGGGGCCTAATACGCAGTATTTT; CDR3: CATSPLSGGPNTQYF; D: TRBD2; size: -; J: TRBJ2-3; V: TRBV15
DNA: TGTGCCAGCACCCCCGGAGGGGAGGAGACCCAGTACTTC; CDR3: CASTPGGEETQYF; D: -; size: few; J: TRBJ2-5; V: TRBV2
DNA: TGTGCCAGCAGTATCTCGGGGTTTGGCACTGAAGCTTTCTTT; CDR3: CASSISGFGTEAFF; D: -; size: few; J: TRBJ1-1; V: TRBV7-6